The rows below give T cell receptor beta chains drawn from one sample of a study of cytomegalovirus exposure and HLA in healthy donors. Sequenced by immunoSEQ multiplex PCR; TCRdb stores in-frame clones only, minus some. The sample has some 110,000 clones; more than 60% are singletons. The specimen sequenced was PBMCs. These receptors all come from a man aged 25-45 years in good health and CMV-seronegative. The CDR3 runs from the conserved cysteine through the conserved F or W. Each record gives: V gene, J gene, clone size, D gene, CDR3 protein, CDR3 DNA. A D gene is named only where the DNA matches it firmly. Only part of the rows carry a size: once, few, many, or a class if the clone is expanded.

TRBV5-1	TRBJ2-7	few	NA	CASSSDGTYEQYF	TGCGCCAGCAGCTCCGACGGGACCTACGAGCAGTACTTC
TRBV11-2	TRBJ1-5	once	NA	CASSLEGVRQPQHF	TGTGCCAGCAGCTTAGAAGGAGTAAGGCAGCCCCAGCATTTT
TRBV5-1	TRBJ2-2	NA	NA	CASSAGLSGSGELFF	TGCGCCAGCAGCGCGGGACTCTCGGGCTCCGGGGAGCTGTTTTTT
TRBV7-2	TRBJ1-4	NA	NA	CASSPRTVLSTNEKLFF	TGTGCCAGCAGCCCCCGGACAGTGCTCTCAACTAATGAAAAACTGTTTTTT
TRBV7-6	TRBJ1-3	NA	NA	CASSPRQDGNTIYF	TGTGCCAGCAGCCCCCGACAAGATGGAAACACCATATATTTT
TRBV15	TRBJ2-1	NA	NA	CATSIARGNYNEQFF	TGTGCCACCAGCATTGCGCGCGGAAACTACAATGAGCAGTTCTTC
TRBV28	TRBJ2-3	medium-sized	TRBD2	CASSPLTSGATDTQYF	TGTGCCAGCAGTCCGCTGACTAGCGGGGCAACAGATACGCAGTATTTT
TRBV5-4	TRBJ1-2	NA	NA	CASSQSGAGGEHYGYTF	TGTGCCAGCAGCCAGAGCGGGGCAGGTGGGGAACACTATGGCTACACCTTC
TRBV7-2	TRBJ2-7	NA	NA	CASSLVLVYEQYF	TGTGCCAGCAGCTTAGTTCTAGTCTACGAGCAGTACTTC
TRBV29-1	TRBJ2-1	NA	NA	CSVEGETRYNEQFF	TGCAGCGTTGAAGGCGAGACTAGGTACAATGAGCAGTTCTTC
TRBV13	TRBJ2-1	NA	TRBD2	CASSIGGREGPYNEQFF	TGTGCCAGCAGCATAGGAGGTCGGGAGGGCCCCTACAATGAGCAGTTCTTC
TRBV6-1	TRBJ2-2	NA	TRBD1	CASSVGQWGTGELFF	TGTGCCAGCAGTGTGGGACAGTGGGGGACCGGGGAGCTGTTTTTT
TRBV7-9	TRBJ2-1	NA	TRBD1	CASSWGTGGGEQFF	TGTGCCAGCAGCTGGGGGACAGGGGGCGGTGAGCAGTTCTTC
TRBV6-6	TRBJ2-7	NA	NA	CASRSDDIYEQYF	TGTGCCAGCAGATCAGATGACATCTACGAGCAGTACTTC
TRBV27	TRBJ1-4	NA	TRBD1	CASSRTGGRLGEKLFF	TGTGCCAGCAGTCGGACAGGAGGTCGTTTGGGTGAAAAACTGTTTTTT
TRBV28	TRBJ2-7	NA	NA	CASSLGGSSYEQYF	TGTGCCAGCAGTTTAGGCGGAAGCTCCTACGAGCAGTACTTC
TRBV29-1	TRBJ1-2	NA	NA	CSVAPGNLPRVNGYTF	TGCAGCGTTGCCCCGGGAAACCTCCCGAGAGTAAATGGCTACACCTTC
TRBV2	TRBJ1-6	NA	NA	CASSRSSYNSPLHF	TGTGCCAGCAGTCGGAGCTCCTATAATTCACCCCTCCACTTT
TRBV30	TRBJ1-5	NA	NA	CAWAQSNQPQHF	TGTGCCTGGGCTCAGAGCAATCAGCCCCAGCATTTT
TRBV4-2	TRBJ1-5	NA	TRBD1	CASSQERQGPSPQHF	TGTGCCAGCAGCCAGGAAAGACAGGGGCCTAGCCCCCAGCATTTT
TRBV7-9	TRBJ2-3	many	NA	CASSPSRDSSRDTQYF	TGTGCCAGCAGCCCTTCGCGGGACTCTTCAAGGGATACGCAGTATTTT
TRBV28	TRBJ1-2	NA	TRBD1	CASSLPQGARNGYGYTF	TGTGCCAGCAGTTTGCCGCAGGGGGCACGGAATGGGTATGGCTACACCTTC
TRBV19	TRBJ2-7	NA	TRBD2	CASSRDYYTYEQYF	TGTGCCAGTTCCCGGGACTATTACACCTACGAGCAGTACTTC
TRBV18	TRBJ1-4	NA	TRBD1	CASSPGTANEKLFF	TGTGCCAGCTCACCAGGGACAGCTAATGAAAAACTGTTTTTT
TRBV10-3	TRBJ1-1	NA	NA	CAISPQGQDTEAFF	TGTGCCATCAGTCCCCAGGGGCAGGACACTGAAGCTTTCTTT
TRBV11-1	TRBJ2-2	NA	TRBD2	CASSPLAGAGELFF	TGTGCCAGCAGCCCGTTAGCGGGAGCCGGGGAGCTGTTTTTT
TRBV4-1	TRBJ2-1	once	TRBD1	CASSVTGGSSDGQFF	TGCGCCAGCAGCGTCACAGGGGGCTCGAGTGATGGGCAGTTCTTC
TRBV19	TRBJ1-1	NA	NA	CASSLTVNTEAFF	TGTGCCAGTAGTTTGACAGTGAACACTGAAGCTTTCTTT
TRBV7-8	TRBJ1-5	NA	NA	CASSVTAGINQPQHF	TGTGCCAGCAGCGTTACGGCAGGGATCAATCAGCCCCAGCATTTT
TRBV7-6	TRBJ2-7	NA	TRBD2	CASSRAGGSDEQYF	TGTGCCAGCAGCCGGGCCGGGGGGTCGGACGAGCAGTACTTC
TRBV6-1	TRBJ1-2	NA	TRBD1	CASQGAAYGYTF	TGTGCCAGCCAGGGGGCGGCCTATGGCTACACCTTC
TRBV7-3	TRBJ1-5	NA	TRBD1	CASSRDWGSGGWDPSNQPQHF	TGTGCCAGCAGCCGGGACTGGGGGTCAGGGGGGTGGGACCCGAGCAATCAGCCCCAGCATTTT
TRBV4-2	TRBJ1-5	NA	NA	CASSPAPGGFEPQHF	TGTGCCAGCAGCCCCGCTCCGGGGGGCTTTGAGCCCCAGCATTTT
TRBV5-4	TRBJ2-2	NA	TRBD1	CASSAGQGGTGELFF	TGTGCCAGCAGCGCGGGACAGGGTGGGACCGGGGAGCTGTTTTTT
TRBV9	TRBJ1-2	NA	NA	CASSESRTPRDYGYTF	TGTGCCAGCAGCGAGTCAAGGACGCCGCGGGACTATGGCTACACCTTC
TRBV6-1	TRBJ2-7	NA	TRBD1	CASTRQGAPYEQYF	TGTGCCAGCACCCGACAGGGAGCCCCCTACGAGCAGTACTTC
TRBV9	TRBJ2-1	NA	NA	CASSVRGSYNEQFF	TGTGCCAGCAGCGTAAGGGGTTCCTACAATGAGCAGTTCTTC
TRBV7-9	TRBJ1-2	NA	TRBD1	CASSGTGASYTF	TGTGCCAGCAGCGGGACAGGCGCGAGCTACACCTTC
TRBV30	TRBJ1-5	NA	TRBD1	CAWGQGSQPQHF	TGTGCCTGGGGACAGGGGAGTCAGCCCCAGCATTTT
TRBV10-3	TRBJ2-5	NA	NA	CAISVGTRETQYF	TGTGCCATCAGTGTCGGGACAAGAGAGACCCAGTACTTC
TRBV7-9	TRBJ1-4	few	NA	CASSLMAPGDREKLFF	TGTGCCAGCAGCCTCATGGCTCCCGGGGATCGGGAAAAACTGTTTTTT
TRBV28	TRBJ2-1	NA	TRBD2	CASSPGLAGGGAYNEQFF	TGTGCCAGCAGTCCGGGACTAGCGGGAGGCGGGGCCTACAATGAGCAGTTCTTC
TRBV7-8	TRBJ2-7	once	NA	CASSFNSLLEQYF	TGTGCCAGCAGCTTCAACTCCCTCCTCGAGCAGTACTTC
TRBV7-2	TRBJ1-4	NA	NA	CASSLGLLWTESEKLFF	TGTGCCAGCAGCTTAGGGTTACTTTGGACAGAGAGTGAAAAACTGTTTTTT
TRBV9	TRBJ2-1	NA	TRBD2	CASSVGLAGGPDEQFF	TGTGCCAGCAGCGTAGGATTAGCGGGAGGGCCCGATGAGCAGTTCTTC
TRBV7-6	TRBJ2-2	NA	NA	CASRQLAGELFF	TGTGCCAGCAGGCAACTCGCCGGGGAGCTGTTTTTT
TRBV4-3	TRBJ2-7	NA	NA	CASSQDRGSSYEQYF	TGCGCCAGCAGCCAAGATAGGGGGAGCTCCTACGAGCAGTACTTC
TRBV5-1	TRBJ1-2	once	TRBD1	CASSPRDRTGRDGYTF	TGCGCCAGCAGCCCGCGAGACCGGACAGGGAGGGATGGCTACACCTTC
TRBV6-1	TRBJ2-7	NA	NA	CASSGTDNSYEQYF	TGTGCCAGCAGTGGGACAGACAACTCCTACGAGCAGTACTTC